This T cell receptor beta chain was captured in a study of blood T cell repertoires in COVID-19. The table came from immunoSEQ multiplex PCR; TCRdb's copy has only in-frame clones and leaves some out. Of about 150,000 clones in the sample, approximately 82% were seen once. The sequence came from a human donor with acute or convalescent COVID-19. The donor label of this sample is uncertain. Sequenced input: peripheral blood.

CDR3 sequence reads: CASSTGDQPQHF. CDR3 bases: TGTGCCAGCAGCACAGGGGATCAGCCCCAGCATTTT. This chain connects TRBV12-3 or TRBV12-4 to TRBJ1-5, with TRBD1 matching 7 bases. This CDR3 comprises 12 residues. V was clipped by 6 bases and J by 5 bases; unmatched bases: 1.